The sequence of this TCR beta chain was determined in a study of cytomegalovirus exposure and HLA in healthy donors. The study, taken as a whole, reports: The study labeled 150 to 200 TCR beta chains cytomegalovirus-associated. In a later analysis, DRB1 alleles had the most associated TCRs; HLA-C alleles the fewest. V- and J-gene trimming in TCR beta was tied to a missense DCLRE1C variant by an analysis performed later.

PCR amplification relied on 60 Vbeta primers (plus 13 Jbeta primers). Only in-frame clones appear in the TCRdb table, and some are missing; sequencing was by immunoSEQ multiplex PCR. The sample has fewer than 110,000 clones, around 83% seen once; the top ten hold about 3.9%. About this clone itself: The antigen remains undetermined.

Germline values: CDR1 MNHEY, CDR2 SVGAGI. The CDR3 covers 15 residues. Trimming removed 5 bases from V and 7 bases from J, with 15 bases in between. What was sequenced was PBMCs. This sequence originates from a young man in good health and CMV-seronegative. This chain joins TRBV6-5 and TRBJ1-6, with D tentatively TRBD1 (6 bases). DNA of the CDR3: TGTGCCAGCAGTATTCAGGGGTTCGGGAATTCACCCCTCCACTTT. Amino acids: CASSIQGFGNSPLHF.